These 15 T cell receptor beta chains came from one sample sequenced in a study of somatic mutations in cytotoxic T cells in rheumatoid arthritis. Sequencing used immunoSEQ multiplex PCR; TCRdb keeps in-frame clones, though not all of them. Among about 4,200 clones listed, around 70% were seen once. Input material: CD8+ T cells sorted from blood. All receptors derive from an adult with rheumatoid arthritis.

The rearrangement joins TRBV6-1 to TRBJ2-5; TRBD2 agrees at 11 bases. Germline V gene sequence: CDR1 MNHNS, CDR2 SASEGT. The trim removed 2 bases at V and 2 bases at J, leaving 1 base unmatched. The CDR3 spans 15 residues. The CDR3 coding sequence is TGTGCCAGCAGTGAATTAGCGGGGGGGCAAGAGACCCAGTACTTC. Translation: CASSELAGGQETQYF.

This clone is categorized as large. This specimen includes other DNA sequences encoding the same CDR3. V gene TRBV27 combines with J gene TRBJ2-7, with 8 positions matching TRBD1. V shed 2 bases and J 3 bases; nucleotides not matched to a gene: 3. CDR3 length: 14 residues. In germline, CDR1 is MNHEY, CDR2 SMNVEV (reference sequence). The CDR3, as DNA: TGTGCCAGCAGTTTACAGGGGGCAAACTACGAGCAGTACTTC. Protein: CASSLQGANYEQYF.

This CDR3 reads CASSQDPTPAGPTGELFF. The CDR3 DNA sequence: TGCGCCAGCAGCCAAGACCCCACCCCAGCGGGACCCACCGGGGAGCTGTTTTTT. This chain joins TRBV4-1 and TRBJ2-2, with 7 bases identical to TRBD2. V shed 0 bases and J 4 bases; nucleotides not matched to a gene: 11. This CDR3 has 18 amino acids. CDR1 is MGHRA and CDR2 is YSYEKL in the germline V gene.

The chain is built from TRBV27 and TRBJ2-1, with D maybe TRBD2 (6 bases). The V end was cut by 3 bases, the J end by 5 bases, with 14 bases between. CDR1 is MNHEY, CDR2 SMNVEV, per germline (reference sequence). The CDR3 runs to 15 residues. For the CDR3, the DNA is TGTGCCAGCAGTTTGGGGCGGGGAGCCCACAATGAGCAGTTCTTC. Translated, it gives CASSLGRGAHNEQFF.

V usage is TRBV7-8 and J usage is TRBJ2-1, with D perhaps matching TRBD2 (7 bases). This CDR3 comprises 16 residues. CDR1 and CDR2 from the germline V gene are SGHVS and FQNEAQ. With 5 bases removed from V and 1 base from J, the gap between germline ends came to 15 bases. The CDR3 bases are TGTGCCAGCAGCGCCAAAGGGGGGGGGTCCTACAATGAGCAGTTCTTC. It specifies CASSAKGGGSYNEQFF.

The chain uses TRBV9 and TRBJ1-2; no reliable D call. The CDR3 totals 13 residues. Germline-derived CDR1 and CDR2 are SGDLS and YYNGEE. V shed 3 bases and J shed 3 bases, with 9 bases lying between them. This CDR3 reads CASSGRAHYGYTF. CDR3 bases: TGTGCCAGCAGCGGGAGGGCGCACTATGGCTACACCTTC.

CDR3 coding DNA: TGTGCCAGCAGCGCCGCTGGGACTTCGAACACCGGGGAGCTGTTTTTT. Its translation: CASSAAGTSNTGELFF. The chain carries TRBV9 and TRBJ2-2; weak D call: TRBD2 (6 bases). The germline CDR1 and CDR2 sequences are SGDLS and YYNGEE. Trimming pared 3 bases from V and 0 bases from J, leaving 12 bases between. This CDR3 has 16 residues.

The V gene is TRBV7-2, the J gene TRBJ2-1, with 8 bases identical to TRBD1. Germline-derived CDR1 and CDR2 are SGHTA and FQGNSA. J lost 2 bases, V lost 2 bases, and 2 bases had no gene match. This CDR3 contains 15 residues. As DNA, the CDR3 is TGTGCCAGCAGCTTATGGACAGGGCCCTACAATGAGCAGTTCTTC. It encodes CASSLWTGPYNEQFF. Variable domain in full (rest from reference TRBV7-2 and TRBJ2-1): GAGVSQSPSNKVTEKGKDVELRCDPISGHTALYWYRQSLGQGLEFLIYFQGNSAPDKSGLPSDRFSAERTGGSVSTLTIQRTQQEDSAVYLCASSLWTGPYNEQFFGPGTRLTVL.

The chain's CDR3 is CASSLAGQGGTGANVLTF. The CDR3 region has the DNA TGCGCCAGCAGCTTGGCGGGACAGGGTGGGACTGGGGCCAACGTCCTGACTTTC. The chain uses TRBV5-1 and TRBJ2-6, with TRBD1 identical over 9 bases. Trimming cost V 0 bases and J 2 bases; bases outside gene matches: 6. The CDR3 runs 18 residues. CDR1 and CDR2 from the germline V gene are SGHRS and YFSETQ.

The chain is built from TRBV6-5 and TRBJ2-1; 8 bases fit TRBD1. Looked up from germline, CDR1 is MNHEY and CDR2 is SVGAGI. This CDR3 has 13 amino acids. The V gene end was trimmed by 7 bases and the J gene end by 6 bases; junction bases not matched to a gene: 5. The CDR3 DNA sequence: TGTGCCAGCATCCATACAGGGGGCAATGAGCAGTTCTTC. Residues: CASIHTGGNEQFF.

The genes are TRBV7-8 and TRBJ1-2, with a weak D call TRBD1 (6 bases). CDR3 length equals 15 residues. Germline V gene sequence: CDR1 SGHVS, CDR2 FQNEAQ. V dropped 0 bases and J dropped 7 bases, with 15 bases sitting between them. The CDR3 bases are TGTGCCAGCAGCTTAGCGGTGGGGGGCGCGGTTGGCTACACCTTC. Translated: CASSLAVGGAVGYTF.

The chain has TRBV15 and TRBJ1-1; 9 bases are a match to TRBD1. Germline lookup yields CDR1 LNHNV and CDR2 YYDKDF (reference sequence). J was trimmed by 8 bases and V by 2 bases; bases with no gene match: 6. CDR3 size: 14 residues. The CDR3 DNA follows: TGTGCCACCAGCAGACAGGGACAGGGTAAAGAAGCTTTCTTT. The encoded protein is CATSRQGQGKEAFF.

V gene TRBV7-2 combines with J gene TRBJ1-1; no clear D. The CDR3 runs 14 residues. Trimming stripped 0 bases from V and 7 bases from J, with 12 bases between. Germline values: CDR1 SGHTA, CDR2 FQGNSA. CDR3 loop: CASSLALWPGEAFF. The CDR3 nucleotides read TGTGCCAGCAGCTTAGCGCTTTGGCCGGGTGAAGCTTTCTTT.

This chain uses TRBV19 with TRBJ1-2; D is undetermined. V dropped 6 bases and J dropped 0 bases, with 23 bases sitting between them. This CDR3 is built from 18 residues. Germline CDR1 LNHDA, CDR2 SQIVND (reference sequence). CDR3 sequence reads: CASSRSPGWGNTNYGYTF. CDR3 DNA: TGTGCCAGTAGCCGTAGTCCGGGGTGGGGAAACACTAACTATGGCTACACCTTC.

The chain has TRBV7-6 and TRBJ1-4; TRBD1 agrees at 7 bases. Germline V gene data show CDR1 as SGHVS and CDR2 as FNYEAQ. The CDR3 loop spans 15 amino acids. The V gene end was trimmed by 4 bases and the J gene end by 10 bases; junction bases not matched to a gene: 12. The CDR3 loop is CASSSPGGERVKLFF. The CDR3 DNA reads TGTGCCAGCAGCTCGCCAGGGGGGGAGAGAGTAAAACTGTTTTTT. Looking up the rest from reference TRBV7-6 and TRBJ1-4 gives the full variable domain: GAGVSQSPRYKVTKRGQDVALRCDPISGHVSLYWYRQALGQGPEFLTYFNYEAQQDKSGLPNDRFSAERPEGSISTLTIQRTEQRDSAMYRCASSSPGGERVKLFFGSGTQLSVL.